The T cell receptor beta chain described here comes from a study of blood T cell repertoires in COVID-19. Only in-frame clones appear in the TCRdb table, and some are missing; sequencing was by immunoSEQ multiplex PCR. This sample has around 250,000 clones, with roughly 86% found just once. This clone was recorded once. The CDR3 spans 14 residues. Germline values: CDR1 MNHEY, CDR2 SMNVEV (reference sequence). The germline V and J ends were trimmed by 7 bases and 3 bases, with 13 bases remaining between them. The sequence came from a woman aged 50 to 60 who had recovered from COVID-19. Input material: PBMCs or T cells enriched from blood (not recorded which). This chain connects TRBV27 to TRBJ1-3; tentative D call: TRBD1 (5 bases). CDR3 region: CASTPNRYGNTIYF. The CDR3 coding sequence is TGTGCCAGCACTCCCAACAGGTATGGAAACACCATATATTTT.